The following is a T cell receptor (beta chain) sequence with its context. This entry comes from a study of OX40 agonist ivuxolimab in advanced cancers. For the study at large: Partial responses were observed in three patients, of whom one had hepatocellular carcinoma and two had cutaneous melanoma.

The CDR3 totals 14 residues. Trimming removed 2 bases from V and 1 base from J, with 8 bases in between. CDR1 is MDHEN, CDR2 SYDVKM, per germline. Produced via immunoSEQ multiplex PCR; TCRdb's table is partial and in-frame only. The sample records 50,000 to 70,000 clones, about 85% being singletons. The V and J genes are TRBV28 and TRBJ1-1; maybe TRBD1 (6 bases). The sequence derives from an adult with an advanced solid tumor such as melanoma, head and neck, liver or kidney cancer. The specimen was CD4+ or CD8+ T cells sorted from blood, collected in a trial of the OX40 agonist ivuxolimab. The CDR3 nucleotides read TGTGCCAGCAGTTTAGCAGGGGCGAACACTGAAGCTTTCTTT. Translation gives CASSLAGANTEAFF. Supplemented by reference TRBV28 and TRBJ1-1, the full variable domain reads DVKVTQSSRYLVKRTGEKVFLECVQDMDHENMFWYRQDPGLGLRLIYFSYDVKMKEKGDIPEGYSVSREKKERFSLILESASTNQTSMYLCASSLAGANTEAFFGQGTRLTVV.